This entry describes one T cell receptor (beta chain). Per the germline V gene, CDR1 is SGHAT and CDR2 is FQNNGV. The length of the CDR3 is 15 residues. The ends were cut back, 5 bases at V and 0 bases at J, with 12 bases in the middle. This sample was taken from a study of blood T cell repertoires in COVID-19. TCRdb's table, derived via immunoSEQ multiplex PCR, lists solely in-frame clones and lacks some. The sample records about 110,000 clones, 60% to 85% being singletons. The clonotype was recovered from a woman aged 40 to 50 with acute or convalescent COVID-19. This sequence joins TRBV11-2 and TRBJ2-3, with TRBD1 as a possible D gene (6 bases). Sequenced input: peripheral blood. The CDR3 DNA reads as TGTGCCAGCAGCGCCACCGGGACAAGCACAGATACGCAGTATTTT. This encodes CASSATGTSTDTQYF. Drawing the rest from reference TRBV11-2 and TRBJ2-3, the complete variable domain is EAGVAQSPRYKIIEKRQSVAFWCNPISGHATLYWYQQILGQGPKLLIQFQNNGVVDDSQLPKDRFSAERLKGVDSTLKIQPAKLEDSAVYLCASSATGTSTDTQYFGPGTRLTVL.